The T cell receptor (beta chain) under discussion was sequenced for a study of T cell responses to AZD1222 COVID-19 vaccine. Study-wide background: Some second doses came at about 4 weeks and others at about 12 weeks; these were pooled. Study outcomes and limitations: Baseline seropositivity characterized only six AZD1222 recipients. Females outnumbered males among donors, who were mostly white British; clonal diversity was possibly underestimated.

Only in-frame clones appear in the TCRdb table, and some are missing; sequencing was by immunoSEQ multiplex PCR. Of tens of thousands of clones listed, roughly 88% were seen once; the top ten hold under 3%. Comments on this clone: Its specificity is not known.

The CDR3 loop spans 13 amino acids. Germline CDR1 and CDR2: SGHVS and FQNEAQ. Trimming pared 1 base from V and 2 bases from J, leaving 2 bases between. The clonotype was recovered from an adult in good health. Specimen: peripheral blood, collected on day 0 of AZD1222 vaccination. This chain uses TRBV7-8 with TRBJ1-4, with D unresolved. CDR3 in amino acids: CASSLGTNEKLFF. As DNA, the CDR3 is TGTGCCAGCAGCTTAGGTACTAATGAAAAACTGTTTTTT.